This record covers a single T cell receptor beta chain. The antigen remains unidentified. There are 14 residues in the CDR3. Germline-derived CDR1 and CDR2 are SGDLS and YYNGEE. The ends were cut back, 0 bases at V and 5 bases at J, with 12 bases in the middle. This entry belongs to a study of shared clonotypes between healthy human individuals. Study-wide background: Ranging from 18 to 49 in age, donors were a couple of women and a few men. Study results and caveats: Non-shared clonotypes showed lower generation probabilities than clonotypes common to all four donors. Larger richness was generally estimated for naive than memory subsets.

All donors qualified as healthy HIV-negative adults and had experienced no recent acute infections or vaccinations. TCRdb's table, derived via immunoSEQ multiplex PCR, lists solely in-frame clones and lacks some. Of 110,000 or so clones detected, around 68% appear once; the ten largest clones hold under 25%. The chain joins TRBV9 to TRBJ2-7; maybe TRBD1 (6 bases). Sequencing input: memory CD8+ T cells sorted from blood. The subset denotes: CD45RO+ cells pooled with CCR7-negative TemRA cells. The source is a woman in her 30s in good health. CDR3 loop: CASSVASQGNEQYF. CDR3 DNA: TGTGCCAGCAGCGTAGCGAGCCAGGGGAACGAGCAGTACTTC.